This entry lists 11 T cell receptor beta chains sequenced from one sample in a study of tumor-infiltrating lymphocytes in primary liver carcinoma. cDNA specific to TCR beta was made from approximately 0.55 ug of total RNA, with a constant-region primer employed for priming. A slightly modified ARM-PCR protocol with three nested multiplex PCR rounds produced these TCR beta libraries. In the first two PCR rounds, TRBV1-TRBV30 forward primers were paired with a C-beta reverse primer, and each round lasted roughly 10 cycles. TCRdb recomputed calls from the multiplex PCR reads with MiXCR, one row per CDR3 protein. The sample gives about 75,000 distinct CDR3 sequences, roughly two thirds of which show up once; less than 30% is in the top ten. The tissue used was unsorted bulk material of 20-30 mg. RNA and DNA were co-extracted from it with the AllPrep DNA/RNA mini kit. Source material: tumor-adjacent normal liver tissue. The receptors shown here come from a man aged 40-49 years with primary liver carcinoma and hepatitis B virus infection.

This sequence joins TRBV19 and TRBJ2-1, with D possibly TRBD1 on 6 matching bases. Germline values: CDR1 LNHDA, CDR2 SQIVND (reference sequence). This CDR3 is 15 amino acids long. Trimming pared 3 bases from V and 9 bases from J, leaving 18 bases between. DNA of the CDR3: TGTGCCAGTAGTATCGCACAGGGTAACCTCAGTGAGCAGTTCTTC. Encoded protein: CASSIAQGNLSEQFF.

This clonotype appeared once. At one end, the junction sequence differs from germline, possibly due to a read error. The CDR3: CGVQLRGGREQYF. CDR3 nucleotide sequence: TGCGGCGTTCAATTGAGGGGAGGGCGCGAGCAGTACTTC. The V gene is TRBV29-1, the J gene TRBJ2-7, with 7 positions matching TRBD2. CDR3 size: 13 residues. Germline V gene sequence: CDR1 SQVTM, CDR2 ANQGSEA.

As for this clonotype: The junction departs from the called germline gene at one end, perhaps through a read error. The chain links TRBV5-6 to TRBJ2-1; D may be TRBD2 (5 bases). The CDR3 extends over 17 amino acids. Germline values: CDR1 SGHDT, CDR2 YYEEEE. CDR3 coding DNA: TGTTCCAGCAGCCCCGACCGGACTGGAGTGTCCTACAATGAGCAGTTCTTC. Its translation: CSSSPDRTGVSYNEQFF.

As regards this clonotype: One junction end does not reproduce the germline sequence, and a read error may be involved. The CDR3 region has the DNA TGTGCCAGCAGTCAAGCTGCTAGCGGGGTTGCCTACGAGCAGTACTTC. Translation: CASSQAASGVAYEQYF. The V call is TRBV4-2, the J call TRBJ2-7, with 9 bases lining up with TRBD2. This CDR3 comprises 16 residues. CDR1 LGHNA and CDR2 YNFKEQ come from the germline V gene.

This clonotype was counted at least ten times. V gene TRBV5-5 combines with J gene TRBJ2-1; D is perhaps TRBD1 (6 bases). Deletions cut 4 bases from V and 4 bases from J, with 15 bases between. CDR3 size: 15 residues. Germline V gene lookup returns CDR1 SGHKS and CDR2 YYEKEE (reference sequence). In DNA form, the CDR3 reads TGTGCCAGCAGCAGGGGACAAATTAATTACAATGAGCAGTTCTTC. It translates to CASSRGQINYNEQFF.

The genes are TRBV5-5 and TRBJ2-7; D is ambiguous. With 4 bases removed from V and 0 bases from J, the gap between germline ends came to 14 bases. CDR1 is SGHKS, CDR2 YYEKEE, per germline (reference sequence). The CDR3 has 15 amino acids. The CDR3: CASSPRLASSYEQYF. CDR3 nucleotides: TGTGCCAGCAGCCCCCGTCTGGCTAGCTCCTACGAGCAGTACTTC.

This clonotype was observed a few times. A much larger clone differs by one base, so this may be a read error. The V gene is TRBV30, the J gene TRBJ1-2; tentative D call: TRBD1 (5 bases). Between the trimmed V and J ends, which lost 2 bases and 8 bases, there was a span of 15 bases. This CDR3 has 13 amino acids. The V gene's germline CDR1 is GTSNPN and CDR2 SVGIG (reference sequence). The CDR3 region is CAWSTAGGWGYTF. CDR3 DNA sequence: TGTGCCTGGAGTACCGCGGGGGGTTGGGGCTACACCTTC.

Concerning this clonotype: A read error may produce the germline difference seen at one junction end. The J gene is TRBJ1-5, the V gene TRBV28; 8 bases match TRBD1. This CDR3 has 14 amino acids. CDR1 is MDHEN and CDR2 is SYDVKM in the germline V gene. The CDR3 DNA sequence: TGTGCCGCCAGGATGACAGGGGAAGGTCAGCCCCGGCATTTT. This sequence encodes CAARMTGEGQPRHF.

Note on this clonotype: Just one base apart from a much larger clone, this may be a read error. The CDR3 region has the DNA TGTGCCAGCAGTCCTACTCGGGGGCCCCAGCATTTT. Protein sequence: CASSPTRGPQHF. This chain uses TRBV28 with TRBJ1-5; D not certain. Per germline, CDR1 MDHEN and CDR2 SYDVKM. CDR3 size: 12 residues. The V and J ends lost 5 bases and 9 bases respectively, with 11 bases between them. Drawing the rest from reference TRBV28 and TRBJ1-5, the complete variable domain is DVKVTQSSRYLVKRTGEKVFLECVQDMDHENMFWYRQDPGLGLRLIYFSYDVKMKEKGDIPEGYSVSREKKERFSLILESASTNQTSMYLCASSPTRGPQHFGDGTRLSIL.

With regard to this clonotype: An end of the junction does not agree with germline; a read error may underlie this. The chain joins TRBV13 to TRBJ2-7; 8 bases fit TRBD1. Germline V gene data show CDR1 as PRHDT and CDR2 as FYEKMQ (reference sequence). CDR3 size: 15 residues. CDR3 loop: CANSPGQGYPYEQYF. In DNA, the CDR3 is TGTGCCAACAGCCCCGGACAGGGCTATCCCTACGAGCAATACTTC.

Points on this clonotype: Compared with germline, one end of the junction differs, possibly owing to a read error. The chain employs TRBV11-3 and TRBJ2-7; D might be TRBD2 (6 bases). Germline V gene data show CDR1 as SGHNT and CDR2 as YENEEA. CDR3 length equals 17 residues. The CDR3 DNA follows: TGTACCAGCAGCTTAGATTTCGCACAGAGGGACTCCTACGACCAGTATTTC. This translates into CTSSLDFAQRDSYDQYF.